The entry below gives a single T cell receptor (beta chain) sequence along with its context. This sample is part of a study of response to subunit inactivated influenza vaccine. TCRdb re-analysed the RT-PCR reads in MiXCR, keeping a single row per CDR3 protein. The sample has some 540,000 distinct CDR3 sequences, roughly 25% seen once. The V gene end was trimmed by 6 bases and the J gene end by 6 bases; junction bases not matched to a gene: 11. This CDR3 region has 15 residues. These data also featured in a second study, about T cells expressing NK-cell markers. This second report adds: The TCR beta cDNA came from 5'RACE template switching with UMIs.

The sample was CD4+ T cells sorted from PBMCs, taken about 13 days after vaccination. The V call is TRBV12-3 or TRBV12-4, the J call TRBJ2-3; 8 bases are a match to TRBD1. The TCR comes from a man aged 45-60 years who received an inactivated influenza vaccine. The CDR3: CASSLVDRAQDTQYF. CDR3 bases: TGTGCCAGCAGCCTAGTGGACAGGGCTCAGGATACGCAGTATTTT.